The present T cell receptor (beta chain) was sequenced within a study of cytomegalovirus exposure and HLA in healthy donors. V lost 7 bases, J lost 13 bases, and 17 bases lay in between. Germline CDR1 is SNHLY and CDR2 is FYNNEI. CDR3 size: 11 residues. Concerning this clone itself: Its target is not known.

Study-wide results and caveats: The investigators catalogued 164 TCR beta chains as cytomegalovirus-associated.

TCRdb's table, derived via immunoSEQ multiplex PCR, lists solely in-frame clones and lacks some. The sample lists fewer than 200,000 clones; about 85% were seen once. The chain combines TRBV2 with TRBJ2-7, with D perhaps TRBD1 (6 bases). Material for sequencing was PBMCs. The receptor was derived from a young man in good health and CMV-seropositive. The DNA for the CDR3 is TGTGCCAGCATCCGACAGGCCCAACCTTACTTC. Residues: CASIRQAQPYF.